Following are 18 T cell receptor beta chains from one sample sequenced in a study of CD8 T cells in Susac syndrome (dated by TCRdb to about 2019). The library was built by means of the immunoSEQ multiplex PCR assay. RNA was extracted using the RNeasy kit, and roughly 0.45 to 1 microgram was reverse transcribed with random hexamers. The raw public reads went through TCRdb reprocessing: fastp at Q25, MiXCR clone calling, in-frame beta chains kept. Each CDR3 protein appears once, grouped with its most common genes and DNA. The sample table contains some 400,000 distinct CDR3 sequences; only one count was recorded for around 83% of them. The ten largest clones take up approximately 0.12% of the sample. The sample consisted of CD8+ T cells from PBMCs. The receptor set was obtained from a human donor with multiple sclerosis.

J is TRBJ1-2 and V is TRBV7-9; D is ambiguous. The CDR3 extends over 14 amino acids. Trimming removed 3 bases at V and 1 base at J, with 9 bases between. Germline V gene lookup returns CDR1 SEHNR and CDR2 FQNEAQ (reference sequence). The CDR3 nucleotides are TGTGCCAGCAGCTTCGACGGAATTAACTATGGCTACACCTTC. Its protein is CASSFDGINYGYTF.

The chain links TRBV5-5 to TRBJ2-1; D is unresolved. Between the trimmed V and J ends, which lost 4 bases and 2 bases, there was a span of 13 bases. CDR1 is SGHKS, CDR2 YYEKEE, per germline (reference sequence). The CDR3 consists of 15 residues. The CDR3 region is CASSDVGLAYNEQFF. CDR3 DNA: TGTGCCAGCAGCGACGTTGGGTTGGCCTACAATGAGCAGTTCTTC.

This chain connects TRBV4-1 to TRBJ2-7, with D possibly matching TRBD2 (6 bases). The CDR3 covers 16 residues. Germline CDR1 is MGHRA and CDR2 is YSYEKL. V lost 1 base and J 2 bases, leaving 15 bases between the germline ends. CDR3 nucleotides: TGCGCCAGCAGCCAAGCAGGCGGGGTAGTCGCCTACGAGCAGTACTTC. As protein: CASSQAGGVVAYEQYF.

Written as DNA, the CDR3 is TGTGCCAGCAGCCAAGATCAGGGGGGATTAACAGATACGCAGTATTTT. Its translation is CASSQDQGGLTDTQYF. The V gene is TRBV4-2, the J gene TRBJ2-3; possibly TRBD1 for D (7 bases). The CDR3 extends over 16 amino acids. Per germline, CDR1 LGHNA and CDR2 YNFKEQ. V was trimmed by 0 bases and J by 3 bases, leaving 13 bases between them.

This clonotype was picked up one time. The rearrangement uses TRBV30 and TRBJ2-7; no firm D call. The V gene's germline CDR1 is GTSNPN and CDR2 SVGIG (reference sequence). The CDR3 extends over 17 amino acids. V was cut by 0 bases and J by 6 bases, with 24 bases left in between. CDR3 sequence: CAWSVSFFRTVLSEQYF. The CDR3 DNA sequence: TGTGCCTGGAGTGTATCTTTCTTTCGGACGGTCCTCAGCGAGCAGTACTTC.

In its sample, this clonotype was seen once. The chain employs TRBV4-1 and TRBJ1-1; D remains unclear. The CDR3 covers 13 residues. Trimming took off 0 bases at V and 5 bases at J, with 7 bases between the two ends. Germline lookup yields CDR1 MGHRA and CDR2 YSYEKL. As DNA, the CDR3 is TGCGCCAGCAGCCAAGATGGGCAAACTGAAGCTTTCTTT. It yields the protein CASSQDGQTEAFF.

V is TRBV6-1 and J is TRBJ2-7; D gene unclear. In germline, CDR1 is MNHNS, CDR2 SASEGT. The CDR3 runs 13 residues. V was pared by 10 bases and J by 0 bases, with 13 bases between. The CDR3 DNA reads as TGTGCCACCTCACCCGGCGGCTCCTACGAGCAGTACTTC. Protein: CATSPGGSYEQYF.

The chain has TRBV5-6 and TRBJ2-6; no definite D call. This CDR3 contains 15 residues. With 2 bases removed from V and 0 bases from J, the gap between germline ends came to 6 bases. CDR1 and CDR2 (germline): SGHDT, YYEEEE. Here the CDR3 DNA reads TGTGCCAGCAGCTTCTACAGCTCTGGGGCCAACGTCCTGACTTTC. This encodes CASSFYSSGANVLTF.

The chain carries TRBV19 and TRBJ2-2, with 8 positions matching TRBD1. In germline, CDR1 is LNHDA, CDR2 SQIVND (reference sequence). Trimming removed 4 bases from V and 4 bases from J; junction bases left unmatched: 8. The CDR3 contains 16 residues. The CDR3 bases are TGTGCCAGTAGTACCCCCAGGGGGCCGGGCACCGGGGAGCTGTTTTTT. As protein: CASSTPRGPGTGELFF.

The J gene is TRBJ2-2, the V gene TRBV11-3; D possibly matches TRBD1 or TRBD2 (5 bases each). With 5 bases removed from V and 2 bases from J, the gap between germline ends came to 12 bases. The CDR3 runs to 15 residues. Per germline, CDR1 SGHNT and CDR2 YENEEA. CDR3 region: CASSHRDGNTGELFF. The CDR3 region has the DNA TGTGCCAGCAGCCACCGGGACGGAAACACCGGGGAGCTGTTTTTT.

J is TRBJ2-7 and V is TRBV23-1; D might be TRBD2 (6 bases). TRBV23-1 is an ORF for which the function is uncertain. V gave up 0 bases and J gave up 5 bases, with 17 bases separating them. CDR3 length: 16 amino acids. In DNA form, the CDR3 reads TGCGCCAGCAGTCAATCAGTTGGGCAGGGAGGACACGAGCAGTACTTC. Its protein is CASSQSVGQGGHEQYF.

The chain is built from TRBV11-2 and TRBJ1-1; possible D gene TRBD1, 5 bases. V dropped 8 bases and J dropped 9 bases, with 13 bases sitting between them. CDR1 and CDR2 (germline): SGHAT, FQNNGV. The CDR3 extends over 11 amino acids. CDR3 in DNA: TGTGCCAGCGGTAAGGGACTTAAAGCTTTCTTT. Protein product: CASGKGLKAFF.

J is TRBJ1-3 and V is TRBV7-6; D not resolved. Germline V lookup: CDR1 SGHVS, CDR2 FNYEAQ. This CDR3 contains 16 residues. V lost 3 bases, J lost 4 bases, and 16 bases lay in between. CDR3 amino acids: CASSLDGGFGGNTIYF. The DNA of the CDR3 is TGTGCCAGCAGCTTGGATGGCGGCTTTGGGGGAAACACCATATATTTT. Based on the CDR3 plus reference TRBV7-6 and TRBJ1-3, the full variable domain is GAGVSQSPRYKVTKRGQDVALRCDPISGHVSLYWYRQALGQGPEFLTYFNYEAQQDKSGLPNDRFSAERPEGSISTLTIQRTEQRDSAMYRCASSLDGGFGGNTIYFGEGSWLTVV.

The rearrangement uses TRBV20-1 and TRBJ2-7; TRBD1 agrees at 9 bases. Germline CDR1 and CDR2: DFQATT and SNEGSKA (reference sequence). Trimming at V came to 3 bases and at J to 1 base, leaving 4 bases not matched to a gene. This CDR3 comprises 14 residues. The chain's CDR3 is CSASDGQGSYEQYF. CDR3 nucleotide sequence: TGCAGTGCTAGTGACGGACAGGGGTCCTACGAGCAGTACTTC.

The chain employs TRBV27 and TRBJ2-1; D remains ambiguous. This CDR3 is built from 14 residues. Trimming took 10 bases from V and 4 from J, leaving 17 bases between them. The germline V gene encodes CDR1 MNHEY and CDR2 SMNVEV (reference sequence). The CDR3 DNA reads TGTGCCACCAGCCTCGGAAATACATACAATGAGCAGTTCTTC. Amino acids: CATSLGNTYNEQFF.

The chain uses TRBV28 and TRBJ2-2; no reliable D call. The ends were cut back, 5 bases at V and 2 bases at J, with 15 bases in the middle. The CDR3 runs to 16 residues. Germline V lookup: CDR1 MDHEN, CDR2 SYDVKM. CDR3 region: CASSLLTLANTGELFF. CDR3 coding DNA: TGTGCCAGCAGTCTACTGACATTAGCTAACACCGGGGAGCTGTTTTTT.

In nucleotides, the CDR3 is TGTGCCAGCAGTCTCCACTTGAAGACCCAGTACTTC. As protein: CASSLHLKTQYF. The V gene is TRBV25-1, the J gene TRBJ2-5; D gene unclear. This CDR3 comprises 12 residues. Germline V lookup: CDR1 MGHDK, CDR2 SYGVNS. The ends were cut back, 5 bases at V and 6 bases at J, with 10 bases in the middle. Using reference TRBV25-1 and TRBJ2-5 for the parts outside the CDR3, the full variable domain is EADIYQTPRYLVIGTGKKITLECSQTMGHDKMYWYQQDPGMELHLIHYSYGVNSTEKGDLSSESTVSRIRTEHFPLTLESARPSHTSQYLCASSLHLKTQYFGPGTRLLVL.

V and J are TRBV29-1 and TRBJ1-1; D gene ambiguous. Per germline, CDR1 SQVTM and CDR2 ANQGSEA. V was clipped by 6 bases and J by 3 bases, with 17 bases between them. The CDR3 spans 14 residues. DNA for the CDR3: TGCAGCGTGGGCCAGGACCCTCGCGACACTGAAGCTTTCTTT. Amino acid sequence: CSVGQDPRDTEAFF.